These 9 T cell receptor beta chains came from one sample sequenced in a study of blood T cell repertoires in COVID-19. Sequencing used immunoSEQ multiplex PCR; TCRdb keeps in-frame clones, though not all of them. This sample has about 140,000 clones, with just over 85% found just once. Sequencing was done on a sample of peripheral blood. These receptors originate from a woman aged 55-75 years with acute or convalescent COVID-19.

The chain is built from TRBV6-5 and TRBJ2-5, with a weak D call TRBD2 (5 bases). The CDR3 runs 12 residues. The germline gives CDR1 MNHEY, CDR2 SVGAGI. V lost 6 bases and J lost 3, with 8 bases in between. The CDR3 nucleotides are TGTGCCAGCAGCGGACTGGAAGAGACCCAGTACTTC. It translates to CASSGLEETQYF.

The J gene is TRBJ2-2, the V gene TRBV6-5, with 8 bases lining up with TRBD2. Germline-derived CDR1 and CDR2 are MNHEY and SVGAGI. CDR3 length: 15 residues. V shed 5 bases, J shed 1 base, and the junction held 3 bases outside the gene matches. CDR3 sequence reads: CASSQRGMNTGELFF. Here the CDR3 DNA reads TGTGCCAGCAGTCAGCGGGGGATGAACACCGGGGAGCTGTTTTTT.

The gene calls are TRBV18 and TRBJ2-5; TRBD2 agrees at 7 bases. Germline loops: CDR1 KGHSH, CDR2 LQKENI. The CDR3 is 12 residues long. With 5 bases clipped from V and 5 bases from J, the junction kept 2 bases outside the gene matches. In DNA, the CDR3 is TGTGCCAGCTCAGCCGGGGGGGAGACCCAGTACTTC. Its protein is CASSAGGETQYF.

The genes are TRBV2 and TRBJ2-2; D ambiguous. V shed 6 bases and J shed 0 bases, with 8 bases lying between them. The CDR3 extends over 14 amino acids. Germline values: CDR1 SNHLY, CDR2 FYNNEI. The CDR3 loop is CASRADTNTGELFF. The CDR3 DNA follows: TGTGCCAGCAGGGCCGACACGAACACCGGGGAGCTGTTTTTT.

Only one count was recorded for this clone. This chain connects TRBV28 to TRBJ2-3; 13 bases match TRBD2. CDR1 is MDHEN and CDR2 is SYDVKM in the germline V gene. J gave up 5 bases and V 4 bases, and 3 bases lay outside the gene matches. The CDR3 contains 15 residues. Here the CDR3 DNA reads TGTGCCAGCAGTTCCCGACTAGCGGGGGGAGATACGCAGTATTTT. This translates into CASSSRLAGGDTQYF.

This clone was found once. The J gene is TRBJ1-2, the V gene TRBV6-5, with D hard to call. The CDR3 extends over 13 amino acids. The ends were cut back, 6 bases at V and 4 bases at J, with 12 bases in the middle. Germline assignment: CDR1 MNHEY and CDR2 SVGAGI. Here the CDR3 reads CASSRPGSYGYTF. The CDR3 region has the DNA TGTGCCAGCAGCCGACCGGGGAGCTATGGCTACACCTTC.

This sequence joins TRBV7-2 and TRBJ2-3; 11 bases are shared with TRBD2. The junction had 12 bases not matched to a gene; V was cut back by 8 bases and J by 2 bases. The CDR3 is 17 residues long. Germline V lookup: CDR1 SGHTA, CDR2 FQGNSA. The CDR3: CASGFSLAGGHTDTQYF. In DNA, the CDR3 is TGTGCCAGCGGATTTAGTCTAGCGGGGGGCCACACAGATACGCAGTATTTT.

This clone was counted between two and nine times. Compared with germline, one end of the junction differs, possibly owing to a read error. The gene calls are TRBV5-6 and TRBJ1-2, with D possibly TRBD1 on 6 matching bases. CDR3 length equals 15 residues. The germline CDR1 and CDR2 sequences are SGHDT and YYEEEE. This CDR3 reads CASSPSPGVNNGYTF. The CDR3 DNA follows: TGTGCCAGCAGCCCCTCCCCAGGGGTTAACAATGGCTACACCTTC.

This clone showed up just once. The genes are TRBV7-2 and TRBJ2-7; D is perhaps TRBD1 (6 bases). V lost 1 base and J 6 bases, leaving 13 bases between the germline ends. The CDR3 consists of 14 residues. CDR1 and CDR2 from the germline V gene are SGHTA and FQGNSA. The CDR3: CASSLVPQGSEQYF. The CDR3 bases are TGTGCCAGCAGCTTAGTTCCCCAGGGGAGCGAGCAGTACTTC.